Sequencing of this TCR beta chain was carried out in a study of T cell clones after liver transplantation. Study-wide background: In this trial, immunosuppression withdrawal was attempted within 2 years of liver transplant. Without induction therapy, subjects received standard immunosuppression until 12-24 months post-transplant. Whole-study results and caveats: Post-transplant, graft-donor-reactive CD4 TCRbeta sequences in blood dropped significantly in most of the 8 subjects.

Some clones are missing from TCRdb's copy, which holds only in-frame ones; the method was immunoSEQ multiplex PCR. The sample lists about 120,000 clones; 90% were seen once. Regarding this clone: Its antigen is undetermined.

The TCR comes from a human patient who received a liver transplant. The T cells may come from the graft donor. Sequencing was performed on CD4+ T cells from blood, taken 12 months after liver transplant.

The DNA for the CDR3 is TGTGCCAGCAGTGGGGCGGTACCTAGCACAGATACGCAGTATTTT. It encodes CASSGAVPSTDTQYF. The gene calls are TRBV2 and TRBJ2-3; D remains unclear. This CDR3 has 15 residues. Trimming pared 4 bases from V and 0 bases from J, leaving 11 bases between. The germline CDR1 and CDR2 sequences are SNHLY and FYNNEI.